This T cell receptor beta chain stems from a study of T cell changes during pregnancy in multiple sclerosis. Only in-frame clones appear in the TCRdb table, and some are missing; sequencing was by immunoSEQ multiplex PCR. The sample contains about 28,000 clones, about 93% of which appear only once. V gave up 0 bases and J gave up 1 base, with 7 bases separating them. CDR1 SGDLS and CDR2 YYNGEE come from the germline V gene. There are 14 residues in the CDR3. The receptor comes from a female donor with multiple sclerosis, enrolled in a pregnancy study. The V call is TRBV9, the J call TRBJ1-1; D is unresolved. The sample here was CD4+ T cells from peripheral blood mononuclear cells, taken after pregnancy. Here the CDR3 DNA reads TGTGCCAGCAGCGTAGTGGCGGGGAACACTGAAGCTTTCTTT. Translated: CASSVVAGNTEAFF. The variable domain in full, with the rest retrieved from reference TRBV9 and TRBJ1-1, is DSGVTQTPKHLITATGQRVTLRCSPRSGDLSVYWYQQSLDQGLQFLIQYYNGEERAKGNILERFSAQQFPDLHSELNLSSLELGDSALYFCASSVVAGNTEAFFGQGTRLTVV.